This entry is about one TCR beta chain. Its antigen remains unidentified. A read error is possible here, since a much larger clone lies one base away. The sample belongs to a study of tumor-infiltrating lymphocytes in primary liver carcinoma. Notes on the study in general: Between tumor regions, pairs overlapped more than tumor-adjacent and tumor-blood pairs did. The difference in top-250-clone fraction between tumors and blood was significant, favoring tumors (p = 0.039).

A constant-region primer served to make TCR beta cDNA from around 540 ng total RNA. Researchers made the TCR beta libraries by running three nested multiplex PCR rounds with slightly modified ARM-PCR. MiXCR, applied by TCRdb to the multiplex PCR reads, yields one record per CDR3 protein. Of about 330,000 distinct CDR3 sequences listed, about two thirds are singletons. Blood RNA was derived from unsorted whole blood, and germline DNA was extracted too. Chronic HBV infection affected patients, none of whom had received treatment. Prior to surgery, about 4.3 milliliters of peripheral blood were drawn. This receptor was obtained from a man aged 35-49 years with primary liver carcinoma and hepatitis B virus infection. The sample comprised peripheral blood.

This CDR3 reads CASSEIPGLNNEQFF. DNA of the CDR3: TGTGCCAGCAGCGAAATTCCGGGACTAAACAATGAGCAGTTCTTC. The V and J genes are TRBV12-3 or TRBV12-4 and TRBJ2-1, with 7 positions matching TRBD2. Unmatched junction bases numbered 10, after V lost 6 bases and J lost 5 bases. The CDR3 has 15 amino acids.